Each of the 2 T cell receptor beta chains below was sequenced from the same sample in a study of cytomegalovirus exposure and HLA in healthy donors. The primer mix had 60 Vbeta and 13 Jbeta primers. Clones were read by immunoSEQ multiplex PCR, and TCRdb kept only the in-frame ones, dropping some. The table has roughly 100,000 clones, more than 70% seen once. Sequenced sample: PBMCs. The receptor set was obtained from a woman aged 55-70 years in good health and CMV-seropositive.

The rearrangement joins TRBV5-4 to TRBJ1-2; TRBD1 aligns across 8 bases. CDR3 size: 15 residues. From germline, CDR1 is SGHNT and CDR2 YYREEE (reference sequence). Trimming removed 1 base from V and 5 bases from J; junction bases left unmatched: 7. CDR3 region: CASSLPGQGRYGYTF. CDR3 DNA sequence: TGTGCCAGCAGCTTGCCAGGACAGGGTCGGTATGGCTACACCTTC.

The chain couples TRBV9 to TRBJ1-1; tentatively, D is TRBD1 (5 bases). The V gene's germline CDR1 is SGDLS and CDR2 YYNGEE. The CDR3 is made up of 14 amino acids. Trimming shortened V by 2 bases and J by 4 bases, and 12 bases separated the two germline ends. CDR3 sequence reads: CASSVSSRVTEAFF. CDR3 nucleotide sequence: TGTGCCAGCAGCGTTTCCTCCAGGGTCACTGAAGCTTTCTTT. The entire variable domain, with the rest obtained from reference TRBV9 and TRBJ1-1, is as follows: DSGVTQTPKHLITATGQRVTLRCSPRSGDLSVYWYQQSLDQGLQFLIQYYNGEERAKGNILERFSAQQFPDLHSELNLSSLELGDSALYFCASSVSSRVTEAFFGQGTRLTVV.